This T cell receptor (beta chain) is from a study of tissue T cells after allogeneic stem cell transplantation (dated by TCRdb to between 2021 and 2022). Describing the broader study: The study profiled TCR beta repertoires across many tissues from research autopsies of patients with and without GVHD, plus mouse models of GVHD. The human arm was conducted as a prospective observational study, and neither blinding nor randomization was performed.

For this clone: Which antigen it targets is not known. The gene nomenclature and germline references here are murine.

The paper's findings and limits, for the study overall: Not many T cell clones showed up in more than one patient, yet clustering based on motifs uncovered repertoire signatures that were shared across patients in a tissue-specific way. The study did not determine which tissue TCRs were alloreactive or antigen-specific, and some clones might have been persisting host cells. Within patients, how anatomically similar tissues were was a major factor shaping TCR repertoire composition, regardless of disease or transplant status. The patient cohort was small and clinically heterogeneous, and sampling depth was acknowledged as a limitation. In both patients and mice, T cells from blood and spleen picked up only a limited part of the TCR repertoire that was detected in tissues.

The intended sense of this specimen's time point label: mouse harvest day 14 after allogeneic transplant. Each mouse graft, delivered by tail vein injection, combined 10^6 splenic CD5+ T cells with 10^7 T-cell-depleted bone marrow cells. Mouse GVHD was modeled in a major MHC-mismatch B6 (H2b) into BALB/c (H2d) model, with tissues profiled at day 7 or 14. On day 7 or 14 post-transplant, mouse tissues and retro-orbital blood were harvested with separate sterile tools for each animal, and livers were flushed before harvest. Before genomic DNA isolation with the DNeasy Blood & Tissue Kit, mouse tissues were minced with razor blades in buffered saline. Libraries were made using the immunoSEQ multiplex PCR assay. TCRbeta CDR3 sequencing was done by Adaptive Biotechnologies at survey depth, reporting CDR3 sequences, V/J genes, productive frequency and template counts. TCR beta CDR3 regions were amplified from genomic DNA instead of RNA. For the original study's pipeline: Jensen-Shannon divergence served to quantify pairwise repertoire overlap between tissues, with 0 meaning identical and 1 meaning complete divergence. Based on pairwise JSD values, tissues were grouped by single-linkage agglomerative hierarchical clustering, and the results were shown as dendrograms. GLIPH2 was run on all patient samples with simulation_depth 1000, kmer_min_depth 3, cdr3_length_cutoff 8, keeping groups with more than two unique CDR3s. A standardized tissue-overlap score was generated by extrapolating Jaccard GLIPH-group overlap across patients to a standard repertoire size of 1000 clones. Associations of diversity with clinical or experimental variables used linear mixed-effect models with tissue fixed effects and individual random effects. TCRdb carries this immuneACCESS record with in-frame sequences only. Its versions omit some clonotypes, under half of them owing to an unresolved V gene in the studies checked, with the rest unexplained. V, J and clone size were drawn from that table, and D and trimming were deduced from the DNA. For this sample the table gives about 5,900 clones, of which approximately 51% were detected only once. Less than 40% of the sample belongs to the ten largest clones.

The sequence was collected from a female BALB/c mouse given C57BL/6 T cells with graft-versus-host disease after an allogeneic hematopoietic cell transplant. Sequencing used gut tissue.

Partial CDR3 DNA: TGTGCCAGCTCCCAAAACACCTTGTAC. This sequence encodes CASSQNTLY. The whole CDR3 region reads CASSQNTLYF. The sequence joins TRBV12-2 to TRBJ2-4; no D segment can be confidently identified. The CDR3 end is not reached by the read, which stops 1 residue before it; the germline J gene fills it in. The CDR3 runs 10 amino acids, cysteine and phenylalanine included. Part of the CDR3 DNA is given, 27 bases translated from base 1. The junction shows trimming of 4 bases on V and 3 bases on J, plus 1 base between the germline ends. The germline V gene supplies CDR1 SGHLS and CDR2 HYDKME.